The 22 T cell receptor beta chains given below trace back to one sample, sequenced in a study of vaccination and CD4 T cells after COVID-19. Documented treatment: roughly 11-day PBMC culture with coronavirus spike peptide pools or control peptides (ViraFEST assay). Sequenced with the Oncomine TCR Beta short-read assay was DNA taken from cultured CD4+ T cells. TCRdb redid the calling of the PCR reads with MiXCR, one entry per CDR3 protein. Of 15,000 to 25,000 distinct CDR3 sequences in the sample, 56% are singletons; the top ten hold 10%. No cognate antigen is known for these TCRs. Specimen: CD4+ T cells from blood, cultured in vitro. Receptors were obtained from a human donor who had recovered from COVID-19.

This chain connects TRBV7-9 to TRBJ1-2; the match to TRBD1 covers 7 bases. There are 15 residues in the CDR3. Germline assignment: CDR1 SEHNR and CDR2 FQNEAQ (reference sequence). Losses at the gene ends were 1 base for V and 7 bases for J; bases not matched to a gene: 9. Written as DNA, the CDR3 is TGTGCCAGCAGCTTAGTTGGGCAGGGGGGTCGTGGCTACACCTTC. Its protein is CASSLVGQGGRGYTF.

This clonotype was seen a few times. This chain connects TRBV2 to TRBJ2-3; D gene uncertain. The CDR3 totals 12 residues. Per the germline V gene, CDR1 is SNHLY and CDR2 is FYNNEI. V shed 6 bases and J shed 5 bases, with 9 bases lying between them. The CDR3 region has the DNA TGTGCCAGCAGAGCCTTCCAAGATACGCAGTATTTT. It translates to CASRAFQDTQYF.

V is TRBV11-2 and J is TRBJ1-1; D call uncertain. V was pared by 2 bases and J by 2 bases, with 6 bases between. The germline V gene encodes CDR1 SGHAT and CDR2 FQNNGV. The CDR3 sequence is 13 residues long. The CDR3 protein is CASSLRVNTEAFF. The DNA for the CDR3 is TGTGCCAGCAGCTTAAGGGTAAACACTGAAGCTTTCTTT.

V usage is TRBV20-1 and J usage is TRBJ2-7; possibly TRBD1 for D (6 bases). Germline V gene lookup returns CDR1 DFQATT and CDR2 SNEGSKA (reference sequence). Trimming cost V 3 bases and J 3 bases, with 12 bases left between them. This CDR3 has 13 amino acids. In DNA form, the CDR3 reads TGCAGTGCTAGGGCCTGGGACAACTACGAGCAGTACTTC. Residues: CSARAWDNYEQYF.

The V and J genes are TRBV9 and TRBJ2-2; maybe TRBD1 (5 bases). V lost 1 base to trimming and J lost 4 bases, with 11 bases between them. This CDR3 comprises 15 residues. Germline lookup yields CDR1 SGDLS and CDR2 YYNGEE. The CDR3 loop reads CASSVLQGGTGELFF. The DNA for the CDR3 is TGTGCCAGCAGCGTATTGCAGGGCGGCACCGGGGAGCTGTTTTTT.

V and J are TRBV7-8 and TRBJ1-1; D is uncertain. The germline V and J ends were trimmed by 3 bases and 1 base, with 9 bases remaining between them. CDR3 length: 14 residues. In germline, CDR1 is SGHVS, CDR2 FQNEAQ. The CDR3 bases are TGTGCCAGCAGCTTTCGGGAGTCGAACACTGAAGCTTTCTTT. Encoded protein: CASSFRESNTEAFF.

This chain joins TRBV28 and TRBJ1-5, with TRBD1 as a possible D gene (6 bases). The CDR3 spans 16 residues. CDR1 is MDHEN and CDR2 is SYDVKM in the germline V gene. Trimming cost V 1 base and J 5 bases, with 15 bases left between them. The CDR3 DNA follows: TGTGCCAGCAGTTTATATGACGGGGGCAAGGATCAGCCCCAGCATTTT. Amino acid sequence: CASSLYDGGKDQPQHF.

CDR3 DNA: TGTGCCAGCAGCTCTAAGCCTGCGGGGGTGAACACCGGGGAGCTGTTTTTT. Residues: CASSSKPAGVNTGELFF. The chain carries TRBV7-3 and TRBJ2-2; 7 nucleotides agree with TRBD2. The trim removed 4 bases at V and 1 base at J, leaving 9 bases unmatched. CDR1 is SGHTA and CDR2 is FQGTGA in the germline V gene. The CDR3 length is 17 residues.

This clonotype has only a few counts. The genes are TRBV20-1 and TRBJ1-1, with D unclear. Germline V gives CDR1 DFQATT, CDR2 SNEGSKA (reference sequence). V lost 0 bases and J lost 2, with 10 bases in between. The CDR3 loop spans 14 amino acids. The CDR3 bases are TGCAGTGCTAGAGATCGACGAGGAAACACTGAAGCTTTCTTT. This codes for CSARDRRGNTEAFF.

This chain joins TRBV5-4 and TRBJ2-1, with TRBD1 identical over 7 bases. The CDR3 length is 13 residues. CDR1 is SGHNT, CDR2 YYREEE, per germline (reference sequence). V trimming: 2 bases; J trimming: 8 bases; junction bases outside the gene matches: 4. In DNA, the CDR3 is TGTGCCAGCAGCTTCAAGGGGGCGGATGAGCAGTTCTTC. Its protein product is CASSFKGADEQFF.

The chain combines TRBV7-8 with TRBJ1-6, with D unclear. The ends were cut back, 1 base at V and 5 bases at J, with 9 bases in the middle. The CDR3 extends over 15 amino acids. Germline CDR1 reads SGHVS; CDR2 reads FQNEAQ. CDR3 in DNA: TGTGCCAGCAGCTTAGGGCCCTGGAATAATTCACCCCTCCACTTT. This encodes CASSLGPWNNSPLHF.

The chain has TRBV20-1 and TRBJ2-3; 10 nucleotides match TRBD2. After removal of 6 bases from V and 0 bases from J, the junction contained 3 bases not matched to a gene. The CDR3 sequence is 14 residues long. Germline-derived CDR1 and CDR2 are DFQATT and SNEGSKA (reference sequence). CDR3 sequence: CSARTSGSTDTQYF. DNA for the CDR3: TGCAGTGCAAGGACTAGCGGTAGCACAGATACGCAGTATTTT.

This chain joins TRBV2 and TRBJ1-2, with 7 positions matching TRBD1. Trimming at V came to 6 bases and at J to 5 bases, leaving 15 bases not matched to a gene. The CDR3 runs to 16 residues. Germline CDR1 is SNHLY and CDR2 is FYNNEI. The CDR3 spells CASSPEMTGTGYGYTF. The DNA for the CDR3 is TGTGCCAGCAGCCCTGAGATGACAGGGACGGGATATGGCTACACCTTC.

This clonotype was found a few times. The V gene is TRBV11-3, the J gene TRBJ2-3; D remains unclear. Germline assignment: CDR1 SGHNT and CDR2 YENEEA. The germline V and J ends were trimmed by 9 bases and 5 bases, with 12 bases remaining between them. The CDR3 length is 12 residues. For the CDR3, the DNA is TGTGCCAGTAGATCGGTAGGAGATACGCAGTATTTT. As protein: CASRSVGDTQYF.

The chain employs TRBV11-3 and TRBJ1-1; D ambiguous. The CDR3 consists of 13 residues. The germline V and J ends were trimmed by 0 bases and 0 bases, with 2 bases remaining between them. CDR1 is SGHNT and CDR2 is YENEEA in the germline V gene. In DNA, the CDR3 is TGTGCCAGCAGCTTAGACATGAACACTGAAGCTTTCTTT. Translation: CASSLDMNTEAFF. The whole variable domain, remainder taken from reference TRBV11-3 and TRBJ1-1, is EAGVVQSPRYKIIEKKQPVAFWCNPISGHNTLYWYLQNLGQGPELLIRYENEEAVDDSQLPKDRFSAERLKGVDSTLKIQPAELGDSAVYLCASSLDMNTEAFFGQGTRLTVV.

The chain employs TRBV18 and TRBJ2-7; D unresolved. Germline CDR1 is KGHSH and CDR2 is LQKENI. This CDR3 spans 14 amino acids. V gave up 3 bases and J gave up 3 bases, with 12 bases separating them. CDR3 sequence (DNA): TGTGCCAGCTCACCTAACTGGGGTCTCTACGAGCAGTACTTC. This encodes CASSPNWGLYEQYF.

In its sample, this clonotype was seen a few times. The rearrangement joins TRBV25-1 to TRBJ1-6, with 8 nucleotides matching TRBD1. The CDR3 runs 15 residues. With 3 bases clipped from V and 11 bases from J, the junction kept 9 bases outside the gene matches. CDR1 and CDR2 from the germline V gene are MGHDK and SYGVNS. CDR3 sequence: CASSDGDRFGAPLHF. CDR3 coding DNA: TGTGCCAGCAGTGACGGGGACAGGTTTGGTGCACCCCTCCACTTT.

V gene TRBV30 combines with J gene TRBJ1-1, with TRBD1 as a possible D gene (5 bases). Between the trimmed V and J ends, which lost 6 bases and 10 bases, there was a span of 15 bases. This CDR3 contains 11 residues. From germline, CDR1 is GTSNPN and CDR2 SVGIG (reference sequence). The CDR3 sequence is CACQQDSTAFF. The CDR3 region has the DNA TGTGCCTGTCAACAAGACAGTACAGCTTTCTTT.

In this sample, this clonotype turned up once. This rearrangement joins TRBV30 to TRBJ1-1, with TRBD1 as a possible D gene (5 bases). Germline V gives CDR1 GTSNPN, CDR2 SVGIG (reference sequence). The CDR3 length is 14 residues. Trimming removed 3 bases at V and 5 bases at J, with 16 bases between. In nucleotides, the CDR3 is TGTGCCTGGAGCCCCCCCCTGGGGCGAACTGAAGCTTTCTTT. Its translation: CAWSPPLGRTEAFF.

The chain recombines TRBV20-1 with TRBJ1-5, with D unclear. This CDR3 is built from 14 residues. CDR1 and CDR2 (germline): DFQATT, SNEGSKA (reference sequence). V was trimmed by 4 bases and J by 5 bases, leaving 15 bases between them. The DNA for the CDR3 is TGCAGTGCTACAAAGGCCGGGGTGGATCAGCCCCAGCATTTT. The encoded protein is CSATKAGVDQPQHF.

V is TRBV19 and J is TRBJ1-3; 8 bases are shared with TRBD1. Per germline, CDR1 LNHDA and CDR2 SQIVND (reference sequence). The junction had 9 bases not matched to a gene; V was cut back by 5 bases and J by 3 bases. This CDR3 comprises 16 residues. The CDR3 DNA sequence: TGTGCCAGTAGTCCTATGGACAGGGTCTTTGGAAACACCATATATTTT. It encodes CASSPMDRVFGNTIYF.

The chain recombines TRBV7-3 with TRBJ1-1; D unresolved. V gave up 2 bases and J gave up 0 bases, with 4 bases separating them. Germline CDR1 is SGHTA and CDR2 is FQGTGA. The CDR3 spans 13 residues. In nucleotides, the CDR3 is TGTGCCAGCAGCTTAGAGATGAACACTGAAGCTTTCTTT. Protein: CASSLEMNTEAFF.